The 27 T cell receptor beta chains reported below all come from one sample, sequenced in a study of blood T cell repertoires in COVID-19. Profiled with immunoSEQ multiplex PCR; TCRdb holds only in-frame clones, not every one. The repertoire includes roughly 130,000 clones, about 87% of them detected once, and about 10% sits in the top ten. Sequenced: peripheral blood. Receptor source: a man aged 60 to 69 with active or convalescent COVID-19.

The chain employs TRBV3-1 (or the pseudogene TRBV3-2) and TRBJ2-7; TRBD1 agrees at 9 bases. The V gene end was trimmed by 4 bases and the J gene end by 6 bases; junction bases not matched to a gene: 7. The CDR3 is made up of 14 amino acids. In germline, CDR1 is LGHDT, CDR2 YNNKEL (reference sequence). The CDR3 loop reads CASSPWDRVSEQYF. The DNA for the CDR3 is TGTGCCAGCAGCCCCTGGGACAGGGTAAGCGAGCAGTACTTC.

The chain links TRBV7-9 to TRBJ2-4; D is undetermined. The CDR3 is made up of 15 amino acids. The V gene lost 5 bases and the J gene lost 6 bases, with 17 bases spanning the gap. Germline V lookup: CDR1 SEHNR, CDR2 FQNEAQ (reference sequence). The CDR3 nucleotides read TGTGCCAGCAGCGAATGGGCAGCAGGCCTAAACATTCAGTACTTC. This translates into CASSEWAAGLNIQYF.

This clone was recorded a few times. This chain joins TRBV19 and TRBJ2-7; no firm D call. CDR1 is LNHDA and CDR2 is SQIVND in the germline V gene (reference sequence). There are 13 residues in the CDR3. Trimming took 2 bases from V and 2 from J, leaving 7 bases between them. For the CDR3, the DNA is TGTGCCAGTAGTATAAACCTAGCCTACGAGCAGTACTTC. Protein sequence: CASSINLAYEQYF.

This rearrangement joins TRBV9 to TRBJ2-3, with D possibly being TRBD2 (6 bases). V lost 2 bases and J lost 0, with 13 bases in between. CDR1 is SGDLS, CDR2 YYNGEE, per germline. This CDR3 has 16 amino acids. CDR3 in amino acids: CASSVEETRSTDTQYF. CDR3 DNA: TGTGCCAGCAGCGTGGAAGAGACTAGGAGCACAGATACGCAGTATTTT.

The gene calls are TRBV14 and TRBJ1-1; D gene unclear. The V gene lost 5 bases and the J gene lost 5 bases, with 12 bases spanning the gap. This CDR3 is built from 13 residues. In germline, CDR1 is SGHDN, CDR2 FVKESK. DNA of the CDR3: TGTGCCAGCAGCTCGGTCCGCCGAACTGAAGCTTTCTTT. This codes for CASSSVRRTEAFF.

The chain is built from TRBV28 and TRBJ1-6; a weak D match, TRBD1 (5 bases). The CDR3 has 13 residues. The V end was cut by 6 bases, the J end by 7 bases, with 10 bases between. Germline CDR1 is MDHEN and CDR2 is SYDVKM. The CDR3 sequence: CASSPDRNSPLHF. CDR3 in DNA: TGTGCCAGCAGCCCCGACAGAAATTCACCCCTCCACTTT.

This clone was detected only a few times. The rearrangement links TRBV5-4 to TRBJ2-2; D is unresolved. The CDR3 is 14 residues long. The germline V and J ends were trimmed by 4 bases and 0 bases, with 7 bases remaining between them. Germline lookup yields CDR1 SGHNT and CDR2 YYREEE (reference sequence). The CDR3, as DNA: TGTGCCAGCAGCCCCGACACGAACACCGGGGAGCTGTTTTTT. The encoded protein is CASSPDTNTGELFF. Variable domain in full (rest from reference TRBV5-4 and TRBJ2-2): ETGVTQSPTHLIKTRGQQVTLRCSSQSGHNTVSWYQQALGQGPQFIFQYYREEENGRGNFPPRFSGLQFPNYSSELNVNALELDDSALYLCASSPDTNTGELFFGEGSRLTVL.

This clone was seen more than once but under ten times. V and J are TRBV18 and TRBJ1-3; 8 bases map to TRBD1. V gave up 3 bases and J gave up 5 bases; unmatched junction bases: 6. This CDR3 has 15 amino acids. Germline-derived CDR1 and CDR2 are KGHSH and LQKENI. The CDR3 here is CASSPSQGARNTIYF. Written as DNA, the CDR3 is TGTGCCAGCTCACCTTCCCAGGGGGCTAGAAACACCATATATTTT.

The chain recombines TRBV11-1 with TRBJ2-2; maybe TRBD2 (5 bases). Germline CDR1 is SGHAT and CDR2 is FQDESV (reference sequence). V shed 4 bases and J shed 6 bases, with 9 bases lying between them. The CDR3 consists of 13 residues. The chain's CDR3 is CASSSLLAGELFF. As DNA, the CDR3 is TGTGCCAGCAGCTCCCTACTAGCCGGGGAGCTGTTTTTT.

This sequence joins TRBV7-9 and TRBJ2-1; D gene ambiguous. The ends were cut back, 1 base at V and 4 bases at J, with 8 bases in the middle. Germline V gives CDR1 SEHNR, CDR2 FQNEAQ (reference sequence). The CDR3 is 14 amino acids. In DNA form, the CDR3 reads TGTGCCAGCAGCTTAGTGAGCGAATACAATGAGCAGTTCTTC. It yields the protein CASSLVSEYNEQFF.

The rearrangement joins TRBV7-6 to TRBJ2-1; 16 nucleotides match TRBD2. The trim removed 1 base at V and 4 bases at J, leaving 4 bases unmatched. The CDR3 length is 18 residues. CDR1 is SGHVS and CDR2 is FNYEAQ in the germline V gene. DNA of the CDR3: TGTGCCAGCAGCTTAGGCGCGGGACTAGCGGGAGGGTACAATGAGCAGTTCTTC. Translation gives CASSLGAGLAGGYNEQFF.

The chain has TRBV7-9 and TRBJ1-3; D may be TRBD1 (6 bases). CDR3 length: 16 amino acids. Trimming cost V 5 bases and J 5 bases, with 19 bases left between them. Germline values: CDR1 SEHNR, CDR2 FQNEAQ (reference sequence). CDR3 in DNA: TGTGCCAGCAGCCAAGGTACCGCAGGGGTGCGAAACACCATATATTTT. The encoded protein is CASSQGTAGVRNTIYF.

This clone was seen a handful of times. The chain has TRBV6-5 and TRBJ1-1; 7 bases line up with TRBD1. Germline V gene sequence: CDR1 MNHEY, CDR2 SVGAGI. The CDR3 extends over 14 amino acids. Germline trimming cut 6 bases from V and 0 bases from J; bases unmatched to any gene: 4. The CDR3 region has the DNA TGTGCCAGCAGCTACGGGACAGTGAACACTGAAGCTTTCTTT. This sequence encodes CASSYGTVNTEAFF.

The rearrangement joins TRBV28 to TRBJ1-1; TRBD1 is a possible D gene (5 bases). Trimming took off 5 bases at V and 3 bases at J, with 10 bases between the two ends. The CDR3 has 13 residues. Germline V gives CDR1 MDHEN, CDR2 SYDVKM. CDR3 nucleotide sequence: TGTGCCAGCAGTACAGGACGGTACACTGAAGCTTTCTTT. Translated: CASSTGRYTEAFF.

This clone was detected only once. This chain links TRBV5-1 with TRBJ2-7; 8 nucleotides agree with TRBD2. The germline V gene has CDR1 SGHRS and CDR2 YFSETQ. V trimming: 0 bases; J trimming: 2 bases; junction bases outside the gene matches: 7. This CDR3 is built from 16 residues. CDR3 nucleotides: TGCGCCAGCAGCTTGGCGGCTAGCGGGTACACCTACGAGCAGTACTTC. As protein: CASSLAASGYTYEQYF.

The chain combines TRBV19 with TRBJ1-4; no definite D call. The CDR3 totals 15 residues. V was pared by 7 bases and J by 4 bases, with 16 bases between. CDR1 is LNHDA, CDR2 SQIVND, per germline (reference sequence). As DNA, the CDR3 is TGTGCCAGTACCAACCACGGCGGTGTTAATGAAAAACTGTTTTTT. Amino acids: CASTNHGGVNEKLFF.

The chain joins TRBV27 to TRBJ1-1; 8 positions match TRBD1. The CDR3 has 14 residues. The germline CDR1 and CDR2 sequences are MNHEY and SMNVEV (reference sequence). The V and J ends lost 5 bases and 4 bases, in that order; junction bases with no gene match: 6. In DNA, the CDR3 is TGTGCCAGCAGTCCCTCGACAGGGGCCACTGAAGCTTTCTTT. This translates into CASSPSTGATEAFF.

The genes are TRBV5-1 and TRBJ1-5, with 7 bases fitting TRBD1. This CDR3 region has 14 residues. CDR1 is SGHRS, CDR2 YFSETQ, per germline. Losses at the gene ends were 4 bases for V and 3 bases for J; bases not matched to a gene: 4. The CDR3 nucleotides are TGCGCCAGCAGCCCGGGACAGCACAATCAGCCCCAGCATTTT. Its translation: CASSPGQHNQPQHF.

The V and J genes are TRBV24-1 and TRBJ1-1; possibly TRBD1 for D (5 bases). The ends were cut back, 6 bases at V and 1 base at J, with 8 bases in the middle. CDR1 is KGHDR, CDR2 SFDVKD, per germline. The CDR3 loop spans 13 amino acids. CDR3 loop: CATSTGPNTEAFF. CDR3 nucleotide sequence: TGTGCCACCAGTACAGGACCGAACACTGAAGCTTTCTTT.

The V call is TRBV7-3, the J call TRBJ1-6; D not certain. This CDR3 spans 14 amino acids. The ends were cut back, 2 bases at V and 7 bases at J, with 9 bases in the middle. Germline assignment: CDR1 SGHTA and CDR2 FQGTGA. The CDR3 loop is CASSLLQSNSPLHF. CDR3 DNA sequence: TGTGCCAGCAGCTTACTTCAGTCCAATTCACCCCTCCACTTT.

The V gene is TRBV11-3, the J gene TRBJ2-5, with D unclear. Germline lookup yields CDR1 SGHNT and CDR2 YENEEA. The V gene lost 3 bases and the J gene lost 1 base, with 6 bases spanning the gap. The CDR3 runs to 13 residues. This CDR3 is CASSLNFQETQYF. The CDR3 DNA reads as TGTGCCAGCAGCTTGAACTTCCAAGAGACCCAGTACTTC.

The chain links TRBV3-1 (or the pseudogene TRBV3-2) to TRBJ2-7, with 8 positions matching TRBD2. Germline V gene data show CDR1 as LGHDT and CDR2 as YNNKEL (reference sequence). The CDR3 consists of 15 residues. The ends lost 6 bases at V and 0 bases at J; junction bases unmatched: 7. For the CDR3, the DNA is TGTGCCAGCAGTCCTGGGGCGGGGGGCTCCTACGAGCAGTACTTC. It codes for CASSPGAGGSYEQYF.

The rearrangement joins TRBV11-2 to TRBJ2-3; D not certain. Germline V gene lookup returns CDR1 SGHAT and CDR2 FQNNGV. The V end lost 9 bases, the J end lost 6 bases, and 19 bases lay between the germline ends. This CDR3 spans 14 amino acids. The CDR3 sequence is CASTPGIPQDTQYF. For the CDR3, the DNA is TGTGCCAGTACCCCAGGCATCCCGCAGGATACGCAGTATTTT.

This chain links TRBV5-1 with TRBJ2-1; D might be TRBD2 (6 bases). In germline, CDR1 is SGHRS, CDR2 YFSETQ. The CDR3 contains 16 residues. Trimming cost V 0 bases and J 2 bases, with 12 bases left between them. CDR3 sequence reads: CASSLVGSGAYNEQFF. CDR3 nucleotide sequence: TGCGCCAGCAGCTTGGTCGGTAGCGGCGCCTACAATGAGCAGTTCTTC.

The rearrangement links TRBV5-1 to TRBJ2-3; 12 bases fit TRBD2. The CDR3 is made up of 17 amino acids. V trimming: 4 bases; J trimming: 5 bases; junction bases outside the gene matches: 11. CDR1 and CDR2 (germline): SGHRS, YFSETQ. CDR3 loop: CASSPTTSGRFLDTQYF. The CDR3 DNA reads as TGCGCCAGCAGCCCAACGACTAGCGGGAGATTTCTAGATACGCAGTATTTT.

V gene TRBV5-1 combines with J gene TRBJ2-7, with a possible D match to TRBD2 (5 bases). With 2 bases removed from V and 1 base from J, the gap between germline ends came to 16 bases. Germline CDR1 is SGHRS and CDR2 is YFSETQ. The CDR3 totals 16 residues. CDR3 region: CASSLPGLASSYEQYF. The CDR3 nucleotides are TGCGCCAGCAGCTTACCAGGACTGGCATCTTCCTACGAGCAGTACTTC.

The CDR3 nucleotides read TGTGCCAGCAGTTCCGACAGGGCCAGGGAGCTGTTTTTT. Encoded protein: CASSSDRARELFF. V is TRBV6-5 and J is TRBJ2-2; 7 positions match TRBD1. Per germline, CDR1 MNHEY and CDR2 SVGAGI. The J segment lost 9 bases and the V segment lost 4 bases, leaving 5 bases of the junction unmatched. This CDR3 is 13 amino acids long.